This T cell receptor beta chain was documented in a study of blood T cell repertoires in COVID-19. The wider study: Specimens from acute and convalescent COVID-19 originated in the United States, Italy and Spain. T cells, B-cell-depleted T cells, or PBMCs provided the cDNA or gDNA that served as material.

This clone has only a few counts. Original analysis: Amplification of reference gene primers was used by the study to estimate nucleated cell counts. Some clones are missing from TCRdb's copy, which holds only in-frame ones; the method was immunoSEQ multiplex PCR. That table furnishes V, J and clone size, whereas the DNA furnished D and trimming. Of nearly 200,000 clones listed, about 85% are singletons. V was clipped by 5 bases and J by 3 bases, with 17 bases between them. Germline V lookup: CDR1 MNHEY, CDR2 SMNVEV (reference sequence). The CDR3 totals 15 residues. The sample taken for sequencing was peripheral blood. The chain recombines TRBV27 with TRBJ2-7; D perhaps matches TRBD1 (6 bases). This TCR derives from a human donor in a cohort sampled during active COVID-19. The CDR3 nucleotides are TGTGCCAGCAGTCGCAAATCCCGGGACAACTACGAGCAGTACTTC. Translation gives CASSRKSRDNYEQYF.